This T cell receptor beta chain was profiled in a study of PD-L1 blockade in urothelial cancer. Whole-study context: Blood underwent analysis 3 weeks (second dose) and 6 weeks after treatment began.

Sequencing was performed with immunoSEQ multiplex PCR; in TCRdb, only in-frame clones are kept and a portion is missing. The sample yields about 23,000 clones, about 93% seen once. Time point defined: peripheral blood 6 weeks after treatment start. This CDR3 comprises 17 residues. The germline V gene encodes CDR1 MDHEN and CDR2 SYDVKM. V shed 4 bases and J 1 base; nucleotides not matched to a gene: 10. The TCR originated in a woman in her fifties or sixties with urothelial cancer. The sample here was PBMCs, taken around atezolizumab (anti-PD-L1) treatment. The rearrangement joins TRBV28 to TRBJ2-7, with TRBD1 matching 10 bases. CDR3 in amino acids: CASSWPRQGAGSYEQYF. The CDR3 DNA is TGTGCCAGCAGTTGGCCCAGACAGGGGGCAGGGTCCTACGAGCAGTACTTC.